The 15 T cell receptor beta chains listed next were all sequenced from one sample in a study of neurological immune-mediated disorders. As to time point: longitudinal time-point 2. TCRdb independently ran MiXCR on the 5' RACE reads; one entry per CDR3 protein. The sample consists of approximately 89,000 distinct CDR3 sequences, about 13% of them appearing once. The sample was PBMCs. The receptors were sampled from a female donor with HTLV-1-associated myelopathy (HAM/TSP).

This clonotype was counted at least ten times. The chain employs TRBV28 and TRBJ2-2; 7 nucleotides align to TRBD1. The V and J ends lost 8 bases and 6 bases, in that order; junction bases with no gene match: 9. The CDR3 loop spans 14 amino acids. Germline CDR1 reads MDHEN; CDR2 reads SYDVKM. The CDR3 protein is CASRPLDRAGELFF. The DNA for the CDR3 is TGTGCCAGCCGCCCCCTTGACAGGGCCGGGGAGCTGTTTTTT. Supplemented by reference TRBV28 and TRBJ2-2, the full variable domain reads DVKVTQSSRYLVKRTGEKVFLECVQDMDHENMFWYRQDPGLGLRLIYFSYDVKMKEKGDIPEGYSVSREKKERFSLILESASTNQTSMYLCASRPLDRAGELFFGEGSRLTVL.

This clonotype was recorded many times. This chain uses TRBV28 with TRBJ2-7; perhaps TRBD2 as D (7 bases). The V end was cut by 5 bases, the J end by 4 bases, with 21 bases between. The germline V gene has CDR1 MDHEN and CDR2 SYDVKM. There are 16 residues in the CDR3. The CDR3 DNA reads TGTGCCAGCAGTACTACCTGGGGGGGGGCCTGGTACGAGCAGTACTTC. This codes for CASSTTWGGAWYEQYF.

V and J are TRBV7-2 and TRBJ2-1; TRBD1 matches at 10 bases. The germline V gene encodes CDR1 SGHTA and CDR2 FQGNSA. The ends lost 5 bases at V and 7 bases at J; junction bases unmatched: 8. This CDR3 spans 15 amino acids. Written as DNA, the CDR3 is TGTGCCAGCAGCCGCGGGACAGGGGTGGGGAATGAGCAGTTCTTC. This codes for CASSRGTGVGNEQFF.

This clonotype was seen ten or more times. This sequence joins TRBV29-1 and TRBJ2-5, with D unclear. Per the germline V gene, CDR1 is SQVTM and CDR2 is ANQGSEA. CDR3 length: 10 residues. V lost 4 bases to trimming and J lost 5 bases, with 5 bases between them. The CDR3 region has the DNA TGCAGCGTTGGATGGGAGACCCAGTACTTC. As protein: CSVGWETQYF.

This clonotype occurred many times. This sequence joins TRBV4-1 and TRBJ1-1; no definite D call. The germline CDR1 and CDR2 sequences are MGHRA and YSYEKL. The length of the CDR3 is 15 residues. V was trimmed by 1 base and J by 3 bases, leaving 12 bases between them. Here the CDR3 reads CASSQGGSYDTEAFF. Here the CDR3 DNA reads TGCGCCAGCAGCCAAGGTGGCTCGTACGACACTGAAGCTTTCTTT.

This clonotype showed up many times. This chain connects TRBV7-2 to TRBJ2-7; D is ambiguous. Trimming cost V 1 base and J 2 bases, with 12 bases left between them. CDR1 and CDR2 from the germline V gene are SGHTA and FQGNSA. The CDR3 is 15 amino acids. CDR3 amino acids: CASSLVGTVTYEQYF. The CDR3 bases are TGTGCCAGCAGCTTAGTCGGCACAGTTACCTACGAGCAGTACTTC.

Points on this clonotype: This could be a read error, since a much larger clone is one nucleotide away. The chain is built from TRBV6-1 and TRBJ2-1; D gene ambiguous. V shed 5 bases and J shed 4 bases, with 9 bases lying between them. CDR3 size: 13 residues. Germline CDR1 MNHNS, CDR2 SASEGT. CDR3 region: CASSSMSYNEQFF. DNA of the CDR3: TGTGCCAGCAGTTCGATGTCTTACAATGAGCAGTTCTTC.

Many counts were recorded for this clonotype. The J gene is TRBJ2-2, the V gene TRBV7-3, with D tentatively TRBD2 (6 bases). The V end lost 1 base, the J end lost 6 bases, and 15 bases lay between the germline ends. Germline V lookup: CDR1 SGHTA, CDR2 FQGTGA. The CDR3 runs 16 residues. The CDR3 region has the DNA TGTGCCAGCAGCTTAATGGCGGCGGGGTATGCCGGGGAGCTGTTTTTT. It translates to CASSLMAAGYAGELFF.

Worth noting for this clonotype: The germline gene is not matched at one end of the junction; a read error may be the cause. This CDR3 reads CASNQEGWDEQFF. In DNA, the CDR3 is TGCGCCAGCAACCAAGAGGGATGGGATGAGCAGTTCTTC. The rearrangement uses TRBV4-3 and TRBJ2-1, with TRBD2 as a possible D gene (5 bases). This CDR3 has 13 amino acids. Germline-derived CDR1 and CDR2 are LGHNA and YSLEER.

There are many counts of this clonotype. The chain couples TRBV5-1 to TRBJ1-3; the D is unclear. CDR1 and CDR2 (germline): SGHRS, YFSETQ. Trimming shortened V by 4 bases and J by 4 bases, and 12 bases separated the two germline ends. This CDR3 has 14 amino acids. In DNA form, the CDR3 reads TGCGCCAGCAGCCACGACGGATCCGGAAACACCATATATTTT. It codes for CASSHDGSGNTIYF.

This clonotype was detected only once. The rearrangement uses TRBV5-8 and TRBJ2-3, with D hard to call. This CDR3 is built from 15 residues. Germline loops: CDR1 SGHTS, CDR2 YDEGEE. V was trimmed by 4 bases and J by 3 bases, leaving 15 bases between them. The CDR3 DNA reads TGTGCCAGCAGCCTTTACCAAACATCAACAGATACGCAGTATTTT. This sequence encodes CASSLYQTSTDTQYF.

This clonotype occurred many times. CDR3 in amino acids: CATSRDGGKLFF. The CDR3 nucleotides are TGTGCCACCAGCAGAGATGGGGGAAAACTGTTTTTT. The chain is built from TRBV15 and TRBJ1-4, with a weak D call TRBD1 (5 bases). The germline CDR1 and CDR2 sequences are LNHNV and YYDKDF (reference sequence). The V gene lost 0 bases and the J gene lost 10 bases, with 6 bases spanning the gap. CDR3 length equals 12 residues.

This clonotype has ten or more counts. The chain links TRBV14 to TRBJ2-1, with 8 bases fitting TRBD2. The CDR3 has 14 residues. V shed 2 bases and J 14 bases; nucleotides not matched to a gene: 11. CDR1 SGHDN and CDR2 FVKESK come from the germline V gene. As DNA, the CDR3 is TGTGCCAGCAGCCAATCGAGAATAGCGGGGAAGGAGTTCTTC. It is translated as CASSQSRIAGKEFF.

The V gene is TRBV5-1, the J gene TRBJ2-2; 8 positions agree with TRBD2. This CDR3 comprises 18 residues. V lost 0 bases to trimming and J lost 4 bases; unmatched junction nucleotides: 11. Germline CDR1 is SGHRS and CDR2 is YFSETQ. The CDR3 region has the DNA TGCGCCAGCAGCTTGGCCGTTGGGGGACTAGTTGGCACCGGGGAGCTGTTTTTT. Translating it yields CASSLAVGGLVGTGELFF.

The rearrangement uses TRBV5-1 and TRBJ2-1; 11 positions match TRBD2. Looked up from germline, CDR1 is SGHRS and CDR2 is YFSETQ. CDR3 size: 20 residues. The J segment lost 0 bases and the V segment lost 2 bases, leaving 13 bases of the junction unmatched. This CDR3 is CASSLGLAGGGPRSYNEQFF. The CDR3 bases are TGCGCCAGCAGCTTAGGACTAGCGGGCGGGGGCCCCCGCTCCTACAATGAGCAGTTCTTC.